Described below is a single T cell receptor beta chain sequence and its context. The antigen remains undetermined. The data were obtained in a study of blood T cells in healthy people across ages. Findings of the study overall: With unsorted PBMCs, a conclusive comparison of naive versus antigen-experienced cells was not possible.

After removal of 6 bases from V and 11 bases from J, the junction contained 12 bases not matched to a gene. Looked up from germline, CDR1 is MDHEN and CDR2 is SYDVKM. The CDR3 is 13 residues long. Primers used in a second PCR of about 6 to 12 cycles were a sample-barcoded 5' primer and a J-beta primer mix. TCRdb fed the 5' RACE reads into MiXCR, producing one record per CDR3 protein. The sample comprises about 540,000 distinct CDR3 sequences, about 24% of which are singletons, and around 10% rests with the top ten. These same data were also listed under a study on T cells of mothers and their children. From that second work: Maternal samples each gave over 9.5 million TCR beta CDR3 reads, and child samples about 3 million each. The search for persistent microchimeric T cell clones detected none.

The receptor was isolated from a boy younger than 18 in good health. The chain uses TRBV28 and TRBJ2-5; TRBD2 matches 7 bases. Sequenced material: blood. The CDR3 sequence is CASRDPSGDEQYF. CDR3 nucleotide sequence: TGTGCCAGCAGGGACCCTAGCGGAGATGAGCAGTACTTC.